One sample yielded the 10 T cell receptor beta chains listed below, sequenced in a study of T-cell memory formation after mild COVID-19. TCRdb passed the 5' RACE reads through MiXCR, listing each CDR3 protein once. The sample yields roughly 160,000 distinct CDR3 sequences, 13% seen once. The sample taken for sequencing was PBMCs or a T cell subset sorted from them (not recorded which). These receptor sequences come from a man aged 18 to 30 who had mild COVID-19 (a few samples of this study predate the infection). Cell type and time point are not known.

The sample holds a few counts of this clonotype. V gene TRBV4-3 combines with J gene TRBJ2-3, with 8 bases lining up with TRBD1. The CDR3 is made up of 20 amino acids. CDR1 is LGHNA, CDR2 YSLEER, per germline. The V segment lost 1 base and the J segment 3 bases; nucleotides outside the gene matches: 18. The CDR3 bases are TGCGCCAGCAGCCAAGCTAAGACGCTGGGCAGGGGGCGATTAACAGATACGCAGTATTTT. Translating it yields CASSQAKTLGRGRLTDTQYF.

The V gene is TRBV29-1, the J gene TRBJ1-5; TRBD1 matches at 9 bases. The CDR3 covers 13 residues. V gave up 6 bases and J gave up 7 bases; unmatched junction bases: 7. Germline V gives CDR1 SQVTM, CDR2 ANQGSEA. The DNA for the CDR3 is TGCAGCGTCGGGACAGGGTTCAAGCAGCCCCAGCATTTT. Translated, it gives CSVGTGFKQPQHF. Variable domain in full (rest from reference TRBV29-1 and TRBJ1-5): SAVISQKPSRDICQRGTSLTIQCQVDSQVTMMFWYRQQPGQSLTLIATANQGSEATYESGFVIDKFPISRPNLTFSTLTVSNMSPEDSSIYLCSVGTGFKQPQHFGDGTRLSIL.

This chain connects TRBV7-9 to TRBJ1-4; TRBD1 matches 8 bases. From germline, CDR1 is SEHNR and CDR2 FQNEAQ (reference sequence). Trimming at V came to 5 bases and at J to 5 bases, leaving 7 bases not matched to a gene. The CDR3 is 15 amino acids. CDR3 residues: CASSRTGRENEKLFF. CDR3 bases: TGTGCCAGCAGCAGGACAGGGAGGGAGAATGAAAAACTGTTTTTT.

In its sample, this clonotype was seen many times. The gene calls are TRBV12-3 or TRBV12-4 and TRBJ1-1, with TRBD1 as a possible D gene (5 bases). The ends were cut back, 4 bases at V and 0 bases at J, with 6 bases in the middle. This CDR3 has 13 residues. The CDR3 DNA reads as TGTGCCAGCAGTTCACAGGTGAACACTGAAGCTTTCTTT. Protein: CASSSQVNTEAFF.

This clonotype was detected a few times. This sequence joins TRBV12-3 or TRBV12-4 and TRBJ2-5, with D perhaps matching TRBD1 (5 bases). Trimming took 3 bases from V and 4 from J, leaving 9 bases between them. CDR3 length equals 13 residues. As DNA, the CDR3 is TGTGCCAGCAGTTTGGGGCTCAGAGAGACCCAGTACTTC. This sequence encodes CASSLGLRETQYF.

The table lists this clonotype with many counts. V is TRBV6-5 and J is TRBJ2-6, with TRBD1 identical over 7 bases. CDR1 is MNHEY, CDR2 SVGAGI, per germline. The CDR3 has 17 residues. Trimming took 6 bases from V and 0 from J; bases not matched to a gene: 8. The CDR3 region has the DNA TGTGCCAGCAGCTTTTTACAGGGGAACTCTGGGGCCAACGTCCTGACTTTC. Its translation: CASSFLQGNSGANVLTF.

This chain uses TRBV7-2 with TRBJ2-4, with D possibly TRBD2 on 5 matching bases. The CDR3 is made up of 14 amino acids. Germline V gene lookup returns CDR1 SGHTA and CDR2 FQGNSA. Trimming removed 7 bases from V and 9 bases from J, with 19 bases in between. Written as DNA, the CDR3 is TGTGCCAGCACCCCGACCTCTAGCCAGATCATTCAGTACTTC. This translates into CASTPTSSQIIQYF. Based on the CDR3 plus reference TRBV7-2 and TRBJ2-4, the full variable domain is GAGVSQSPSNKVTEKGKDVELRCDPISGHTALYWYRQSLGQGLEFLIYFQGNSAPDKSGLPSDRFSAERTGGSVSTLTIQRTQQEDSAVYLCASTPTSSQIIQYFGAGTRLSVL.

The chain uses TRBV12-3 or TRBV12-4 and TRBJ1-2; TRBD1 might be the D (5 bases). V lost 4 bases and J 4 bases, leaving 10 bases between the germline ends. The CDR3 consists of 13 residues. The CDR3 sequence is CASSSGQRYGYTF. CDR3 DNA: TGTGCCAGCAGTTCGGGGCAGCGCTATGGCTACACCTTC.

There are a few counts of this clonotype. This chain uses TRBV2 with TRBJ2-3; 8 bases are a match to TRBD1. V dropped 6 bases and J dropped 1; count of bases not matched to a gene: 6. The germline CDR1 and CDR2 sequences are SNHLY and FYNNEI. The CDR3 has 15 amino acids. DNA of the CDR3: TGTGCCAGCAGCGGAGGACAGGGAGGCACAGATACGCAGTATTTT. Translation: CASSGGQGGTDTQYF.

The DNA of the CDR3 is TGTGCCAGCAGCTTAAGGGGGGACAGGGCTTACAATGAGCAGTTCTTC. This sequence encodes CASSLRGDRAYNEQFF. The genes are TRBV11-3 and TRBJ2-1; 9 nucleotides line up with TRBD1. With 2 bases clipped from V and 4 bases from J, the junction kept 6 bases outside the gene matches. The CDR3 has 16 residues. In germline, CDR1 is SGHNT, CDR2 YENEEA. The variable domain in full, with the rest retrieved from reference TRBV11-3 and TRBJ2-1, is EAGVVQSPRYKIIEKKQPVAFWCNPISGHNTLYWYLQNLGQGPELLIRYENEEAVDDSQLPKDRFSAERLKGVDSTLKIQPAELGDSAVYLCASSLRGDRAYNEQFFGPGTRLTVL.